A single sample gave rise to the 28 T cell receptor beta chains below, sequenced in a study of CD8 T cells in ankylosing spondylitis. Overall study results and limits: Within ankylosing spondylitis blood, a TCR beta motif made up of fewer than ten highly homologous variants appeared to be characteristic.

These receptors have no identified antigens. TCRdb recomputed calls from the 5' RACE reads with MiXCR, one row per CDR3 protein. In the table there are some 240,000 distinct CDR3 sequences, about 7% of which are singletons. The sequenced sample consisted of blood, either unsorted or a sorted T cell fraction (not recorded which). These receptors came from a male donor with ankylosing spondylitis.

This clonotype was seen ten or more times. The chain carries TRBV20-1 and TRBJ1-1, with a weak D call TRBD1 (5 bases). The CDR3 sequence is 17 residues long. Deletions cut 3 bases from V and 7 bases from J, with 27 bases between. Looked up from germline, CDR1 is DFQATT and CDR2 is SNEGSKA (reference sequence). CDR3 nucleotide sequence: TGCAGTGCTAGGGACACGTTGGGGGTGACCTGGAAAAATGAAGCTTTCTTT. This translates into CSARDTLGVTWKNEAFF.

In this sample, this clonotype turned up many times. CDR3 DNA: TGTGCCAGCAGCCTAGCGGGGGCCGTTTATGATGAGCAGTTCTTC. As protein: CASSLAGAVYDEQFF. The chain uses TRBV6-4 and TRBJ2-1, with 10 nucleotides matching TRBD2. V trimming: 6 bases; J trimming: 8 bases; junction bases outside the gene matches: 10. The V gene's germline CDR1 is MRHNA and CDR2 SNTAGT. The CDR3 is made up of 15 amino acids.

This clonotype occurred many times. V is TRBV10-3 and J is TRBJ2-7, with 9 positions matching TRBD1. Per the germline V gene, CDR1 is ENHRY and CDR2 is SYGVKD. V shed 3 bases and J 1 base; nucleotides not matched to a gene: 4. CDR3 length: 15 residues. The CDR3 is CAISDPGTGSYEQYF. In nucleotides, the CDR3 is TGTGCCATCAGTGACCCGGGGACAGGGTCCTACGAGCAGTACTTC.

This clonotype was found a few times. The DNA of the CDR3 is TGTGCCAGCTTTTCCTACGAGCAGTACTTC. Its protein product is CASFSYEQYF. V usage is TRBV6-5 and J usage is TRBJ2-7; D call uncertain. The CDR3 totals 10 residues. The V gene's germline CDR1 is MNHEY and CDR2 SVGAGI. V dropped 8 bases and J dropped 1 base, with 3 bases sitting between them.

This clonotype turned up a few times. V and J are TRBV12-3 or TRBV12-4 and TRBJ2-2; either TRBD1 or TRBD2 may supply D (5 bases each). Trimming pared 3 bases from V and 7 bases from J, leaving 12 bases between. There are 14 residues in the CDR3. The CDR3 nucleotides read TGTGCCAGCAGTTTGGGGGAATTTAGCGGGGAGCTGTTTTTT. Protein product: CASSLGEFSGELFF.

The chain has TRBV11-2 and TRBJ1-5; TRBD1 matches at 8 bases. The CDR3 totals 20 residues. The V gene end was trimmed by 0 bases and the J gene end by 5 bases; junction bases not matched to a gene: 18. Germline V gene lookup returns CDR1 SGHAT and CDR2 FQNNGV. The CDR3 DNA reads TGTGCCAGCAGCTTAGAATTCATTGGTGGACAGGGAAAGGAGCATCAGCCCCAGCATTTT. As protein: CASSLEFIGGQGKEHQPQHF.

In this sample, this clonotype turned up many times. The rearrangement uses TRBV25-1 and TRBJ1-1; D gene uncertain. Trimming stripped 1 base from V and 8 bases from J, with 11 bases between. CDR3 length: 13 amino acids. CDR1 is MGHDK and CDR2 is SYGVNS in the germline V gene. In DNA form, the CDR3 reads TGTGCCAGCAGTGAATTCTCCCACGTCGAAGCTTTCTTT. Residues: CASSEFSHVEAFF.

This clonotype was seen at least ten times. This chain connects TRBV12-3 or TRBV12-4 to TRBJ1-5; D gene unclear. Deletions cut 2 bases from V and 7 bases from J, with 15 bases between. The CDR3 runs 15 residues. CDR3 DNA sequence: TGTGCCAGCAGTTTACGGTTGAAGGGTAGCCAGCCCCAGCATTTT. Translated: CASSLRLKGSQPQHF.

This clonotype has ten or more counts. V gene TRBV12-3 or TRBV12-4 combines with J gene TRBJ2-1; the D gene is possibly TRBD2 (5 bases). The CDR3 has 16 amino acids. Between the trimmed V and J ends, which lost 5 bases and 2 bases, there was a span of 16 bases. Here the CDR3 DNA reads TGTGCCAGCAGTAGGGCAATGGGAGTAGCCTACAATGAGCAGTTCTTC. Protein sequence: CASSRAMGVAYNEQFF.

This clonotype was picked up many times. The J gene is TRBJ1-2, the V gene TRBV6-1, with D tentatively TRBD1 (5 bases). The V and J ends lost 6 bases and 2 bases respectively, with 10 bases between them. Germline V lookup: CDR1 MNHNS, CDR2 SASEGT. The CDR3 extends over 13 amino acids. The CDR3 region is CASSPSGNYGYTF. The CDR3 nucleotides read TGTGCCAGCAGCCCGTCAGGGAACTATGGCTACACCTTC.

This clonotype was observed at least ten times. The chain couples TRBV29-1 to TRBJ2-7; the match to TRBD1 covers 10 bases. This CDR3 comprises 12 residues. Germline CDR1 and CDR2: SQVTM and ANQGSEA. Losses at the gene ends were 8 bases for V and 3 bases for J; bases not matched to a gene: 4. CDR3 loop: CSTRDRGYEQYF. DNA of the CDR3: TGCAGCACCCGGGACAGGGGCTACGAGCAGTACTTC.

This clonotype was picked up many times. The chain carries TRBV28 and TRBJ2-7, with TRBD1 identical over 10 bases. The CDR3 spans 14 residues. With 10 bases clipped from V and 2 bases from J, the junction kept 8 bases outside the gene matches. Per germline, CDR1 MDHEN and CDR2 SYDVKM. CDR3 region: CATLPGQGAYEQYF. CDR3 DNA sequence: TGTGCCACCTTACCCGGACAGGGGGCCTACGAGCAGTACTTC.

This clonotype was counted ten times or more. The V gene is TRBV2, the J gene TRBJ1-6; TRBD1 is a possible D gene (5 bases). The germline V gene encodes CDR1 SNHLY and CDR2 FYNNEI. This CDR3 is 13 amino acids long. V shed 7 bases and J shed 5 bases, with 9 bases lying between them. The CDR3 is CASTGGNNSPLHF. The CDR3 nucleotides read TGTGCCAGCACGGGGGGGAATAATTCACCCCTCCACTTT.

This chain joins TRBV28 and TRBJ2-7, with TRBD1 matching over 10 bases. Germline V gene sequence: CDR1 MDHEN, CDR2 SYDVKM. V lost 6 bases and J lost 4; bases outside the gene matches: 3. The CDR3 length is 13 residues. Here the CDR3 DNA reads TGTGCCAGCAGGGAGGACAGGGGGTACGAGCAGTACTTC. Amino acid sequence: CASREDRGYEQYF. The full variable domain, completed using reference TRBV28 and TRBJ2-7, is DVKVTQSSRYLVKRTGEKVFLECVQDMDHENMFWYRQDPGLGLRLIYFSYDVKMKEKGDIPEGYSVSREKKERFSLILESASTNQTSMYLCASREDRGYEQYFGPGTRLTVT.

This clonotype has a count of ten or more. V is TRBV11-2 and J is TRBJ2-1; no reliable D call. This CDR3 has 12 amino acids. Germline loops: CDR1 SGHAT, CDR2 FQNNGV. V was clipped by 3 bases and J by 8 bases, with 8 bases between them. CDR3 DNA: TGTGCCAGCAGCTTTGTTGGCGATGAGCAGTTCTTC. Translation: CASSFVGDEQFF. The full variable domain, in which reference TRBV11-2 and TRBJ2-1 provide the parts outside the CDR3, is EAGVAQSPRYKIIEKRQSVAFWCNPISGHATLYWYQQILGQGPKLLIQFQNNGVVDDSQLPKDRFSAERLKGVDSTLKIQPAKLEDSAVYLCASSFVGDEQFFGPGTRLTVL.

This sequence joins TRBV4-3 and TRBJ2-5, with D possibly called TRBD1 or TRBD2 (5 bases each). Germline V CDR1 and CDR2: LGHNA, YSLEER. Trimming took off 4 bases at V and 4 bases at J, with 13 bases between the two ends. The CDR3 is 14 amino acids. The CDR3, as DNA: TGCGCCAGCAGCCCCGGGACCGCGAGAGAGACCCAGTACTTC. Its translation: CASSPGTARETQYF.

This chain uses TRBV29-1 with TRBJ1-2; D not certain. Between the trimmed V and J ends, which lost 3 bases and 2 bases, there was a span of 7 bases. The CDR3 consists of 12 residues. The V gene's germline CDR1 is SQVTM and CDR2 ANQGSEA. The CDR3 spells CSVERTNYGYTF. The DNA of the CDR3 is TGCAGCGTTGAGCGAACCAACTATGGCTACACCTTC.

The CDR3 spells CASRRRGGEKLFF. The CDR3 nucleotides are TGTGCCAGTCGTCGAAGGGGCGGCGAAAAACTGTTTTTT. The chain couples TRBV19 to TRBJ1-4, with D maybe TRBD1 (5 bases). The CDR3 spans 13 residues. V gave up 8 bases and J gave up 8 bases, with 15 bases separating them. In germline, CDR1 is LNHDA, CDR2 SQIVND (reference sequence). Based on the CDR3 plus reference TRBV19 and TRBJ1-4, the full variable domain is DGGITQSPKYLFRKEGQNVTLSCEQNLNHDAMYWYRQDPGQGLRLIYYSQIVNDFQKGDIAEGYSVSREKKESFPLTVTSAQKNPTAFYLCASRRRGGEKLFFGSGTQLSVL.

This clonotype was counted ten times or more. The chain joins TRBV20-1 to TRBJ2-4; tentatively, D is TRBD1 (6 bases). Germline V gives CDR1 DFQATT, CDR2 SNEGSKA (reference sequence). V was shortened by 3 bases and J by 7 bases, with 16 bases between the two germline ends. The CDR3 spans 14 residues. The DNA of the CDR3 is TGCAGTGCTAGCCAGAGGATGAGGGGGAACATTCAGTACTTC. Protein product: CSASQRMRGNIQYF.

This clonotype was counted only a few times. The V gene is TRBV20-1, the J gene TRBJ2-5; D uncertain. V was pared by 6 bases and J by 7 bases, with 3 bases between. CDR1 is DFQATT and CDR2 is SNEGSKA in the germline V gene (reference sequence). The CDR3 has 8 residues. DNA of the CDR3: TGCAGTGCGGGGACCCAGTACTTC. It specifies CSAGTQYF.

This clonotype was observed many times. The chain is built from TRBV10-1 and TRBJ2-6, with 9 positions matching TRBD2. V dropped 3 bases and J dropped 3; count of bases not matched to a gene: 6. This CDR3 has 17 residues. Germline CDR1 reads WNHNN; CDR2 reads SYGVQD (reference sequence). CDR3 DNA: TGCGCCAGCAGTGACCCTAGCGGGAACGGTGGGGCCAACGTCCTGACTTTC. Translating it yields CASSDPSGNGGANVLTF.

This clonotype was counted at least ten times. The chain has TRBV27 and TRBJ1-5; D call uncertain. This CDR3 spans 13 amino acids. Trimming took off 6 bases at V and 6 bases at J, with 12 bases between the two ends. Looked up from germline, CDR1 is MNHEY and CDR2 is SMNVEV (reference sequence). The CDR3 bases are TGTGCCAGCAGCCCCTGGGTAGGTCAGCCCCAGCATTTT. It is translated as CASSPWVGQPQHF.

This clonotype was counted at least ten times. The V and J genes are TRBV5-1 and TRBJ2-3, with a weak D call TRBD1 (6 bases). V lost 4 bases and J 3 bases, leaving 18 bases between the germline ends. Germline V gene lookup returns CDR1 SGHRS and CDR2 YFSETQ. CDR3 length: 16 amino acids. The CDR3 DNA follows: TGCGCCAGCAGCCCACAGGGCTCCCTACCTACAGATACGCAGTATTTT. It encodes CASSPQGSLPTDTQYF.

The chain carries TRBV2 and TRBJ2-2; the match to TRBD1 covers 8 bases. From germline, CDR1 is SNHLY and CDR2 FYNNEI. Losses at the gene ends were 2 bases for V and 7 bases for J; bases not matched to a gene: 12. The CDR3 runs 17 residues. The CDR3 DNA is TGTGCCAGCAGTGAATTACGGCAGGGGGCTTCGGGCGGGGAGCTGTTTTTT. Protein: CASSELRQGASGGELFF. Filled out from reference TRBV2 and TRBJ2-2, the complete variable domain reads EPEVTQTPSHQVTQMGQEVILRCVPISNHLYFYWYRQILGQKVEFLVSFYNNEISEKSEIFDDQFSVERPDGSNFTLKIRSTKLEDSAMYFCASSELRQGASGGELFFGEGSRLTVL.

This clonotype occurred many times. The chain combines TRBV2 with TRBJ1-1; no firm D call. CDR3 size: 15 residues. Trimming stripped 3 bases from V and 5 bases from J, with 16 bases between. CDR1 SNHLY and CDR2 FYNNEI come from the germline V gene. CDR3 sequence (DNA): TGTGCCAGCAGTGATAGTAGTCTTCCGGCGACTGAAGCTTTCTTT. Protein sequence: CASSDSSLPATEAFF. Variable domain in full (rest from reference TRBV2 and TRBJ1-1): EPEVTQTPSHQVTQMGQEVILRCVPISNHLYFYWYRQILGQKVEFLVSFYNNEISEKSEIFDDQFSVERPDGSNFTLKIRSTKLEDSAMYFCASSDSSLPATEAFFGQGTRLTVV.

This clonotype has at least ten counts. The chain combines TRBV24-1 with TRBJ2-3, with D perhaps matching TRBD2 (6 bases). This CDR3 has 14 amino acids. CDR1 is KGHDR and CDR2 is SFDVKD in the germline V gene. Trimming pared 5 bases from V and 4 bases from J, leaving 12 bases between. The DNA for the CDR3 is TGTGCCACCAGTGCAACGGGAGAGGCAGATACGCAGTATTTT. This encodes CATSATGEADTQYF.

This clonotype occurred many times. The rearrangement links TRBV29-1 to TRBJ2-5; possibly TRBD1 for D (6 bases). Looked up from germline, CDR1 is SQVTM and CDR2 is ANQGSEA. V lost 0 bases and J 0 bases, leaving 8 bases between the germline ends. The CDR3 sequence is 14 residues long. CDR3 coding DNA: TGCAGCGTTGAAGATTGGACAGACCAAGAGACCCAGTACTTC. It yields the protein CSVEDWTDQETQYF. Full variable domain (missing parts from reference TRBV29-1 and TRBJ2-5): SAVISQKPSRDICQRGTSLTIQCQVDSQVTMMFWYRQQPGQSLTLIATANQGSEATYESGFVIDKFPISRPNLTFSTLTVSNMSPEDSSIYLCSVEDWTDQETQYFGPGTRLLVL.

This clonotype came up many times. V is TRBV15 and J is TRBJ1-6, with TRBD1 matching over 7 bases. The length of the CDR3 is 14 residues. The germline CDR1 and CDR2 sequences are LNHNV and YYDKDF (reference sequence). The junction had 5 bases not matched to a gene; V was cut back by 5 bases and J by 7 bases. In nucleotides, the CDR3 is TGTGCCACCAGCGGGGGACAGTTGAATTCACCCCTCCACTTT. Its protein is CATSGGQLNSPLHF.